This entry is about one T cell receptor (beta chain). In its sample, this clone was seen once. Its antigen is not yet known. No base quality values were provided; no much bigger clone lies one nucleotide off. Participants in the prospective study were enrolled through a virtual design, were aged 18 to 89 years, and lived in 24 United States geographic areas. Cohort assignment in the prospective study relied on participant-reported clinical history from a screening survey and a study questionnaire. A participant counted as exposed if, within 2 weeks of entering the study, that participant had been in contact with someone who had a PCR-confirmed or clinician-diagnosed COVID-19 case. In the prospective study, mobile phlebotomists collected whole blood, serum and a nasopharyngeal or oropharyngeal swab from each participant. Over a roughly two-month period, participants in the prospective study had the option of providing additional blood draws and questionnaires. Prospective study blood samples were shipped either frozen or at room temperature before DNA extraction.

This sample was included in a study of blood T cell repertoires in COVID-19 (dated by TCRdb to 2020 to 2021). Describing the broader study: Samples from collaborators originated in the United States, Italy and Spain and spanned both the acute and convalescent phases of COVID-19. The sample metadata nearly always contained a de-identified subject ID, COVID-19 status, age in years and sex. The repertoires were made available in a free public database intended to serve as a resource for research on the immune response to SARS-CoV-2. The material from the prospective study consisted of cDNA or gDNA derived from T cells, B-cell-depleted T cells, or PBMCs. The dataset comprised deeply sampled blood TCRbeta repertoires from subjects exposed to, actively infected with, or recovered from COVID-19. Samples were obtained from the ongoing ImmuneRACE study (first 160 participants) and from roughly 1,300 subjects provided by 6 global collaborators. Where available, HLA class I and class II types were obtained from metadata supplied by the sample provider rather than from assay-based typing. What the work shows at the level of the full study, not this receptor alone: The amount of clinical and demographic metadata varied by source and participant and was provided uncurated.

TCRbeta CDR3 regions were amplified from genomic DNA by means of the immunoSEQ Assay, a bias-controlled multiplex PCR. In the original analysis: Nucleated cell counts per sample were estimated from amplification of reference gene primers within the assay. To quantify the absolute abundance of each unique TCRbeta CDR3 rearrangement, sequence reads were collapsed and filtered. For each sample, productive Simpson clonality was calculated as the square root of Simpson's diversity index over productive rearrangements. TCRdb stores this immuneACCESS table with in-frame sequences only. Part of the clones is absent; in the studies checked, under half of the shortfall reflects unresolved V genes, and no reason is known for the rest. V and J calls and clone size are copied from that table; D and trimming were computed from the DNA. Counted in this sample were some 400,000 clones; roughly 92% of them appeared once. Together, the top ten hold over 0.7% of the sample.

From cysteine to phenylalanine, the CDR3 is 12 amino acids long. Left in the record is the CDR3 DNA by itself, 36 bases read in frame from the first base. CDR1 and CDR2, looked up from the germline V gene (reference sequence), are PRHDT and FYEKMQ. V is pared back by 5 bases and J by 4 bases, with 8 bases lying between the germline termini. This TCR was recovered from a woman aged 40 to 50 who had been exposed to COVID-19. The specimen sequenced was PBMCs or T cells enriched from blood (not recorded which). In this chain, TRBV13 is recombined with TRBJ1-2; no confident D gene assignment can be made. The CDR3 reads CASSLTGYGYTF. The DNA reads TGTGCCAGCAGCCTGACGGGCTATGGCTACACCTTC.